A selection of T cell receptor beta chains follows, all from one sample in a study of T cells of healthy individuals. TCRdb reprocessed the 5' RACE reads via MiXCR and lists one record per CDR3 protein. The profile shows fewer than 75,000 distinct CDR3 sequences, around 15% of them singletons. The receptor set was obtained from a human donor in good health. The CDR3 runs from the conserved cysteine through the conserved F or W. The order of the fields is V gene, J gene, D gene, CDR3 protein. D genes are given only for firm matches.

v_gene: TRBV6-2/TRBV6-3
j_gene: TRBJ2-7
d_gene: TRBD1
CDR3aa: CASSRRDSYYEQYF

v_gene: TRBV7-2
j_gene: TRBJ2-2
d_gene: -
CDR3aa: CASSLGEGGELFF

v_gene: TRBV7-3
j_gene: TRBJ1-2
d_gene: -
CDR3aa: CASSLKGHTTSYGYTF

v_gene: TRBV6-2/TRBV6-3
j_gene: TRBJ2-1
d_gene: TRBD1
CDR3aa: CASRIHRGDQFF

v_gene: TRBV12-3/TRBV12-4
j_gene: TRBJ2-7
d_gene: TRBD1
CDR3aa: CASSLSLGQADSYEQYF

v_gene: TRBV7-6
j_gene: TRBJ2-5
d_gene: TRBD2
CDR3aa: CASSGGLAGHKIQETQYF

v_gene: TRBV5-1
j_gene: TRBJ2-2
d_gene: -
CDR3aa: CASSPDRSNTGELFF

v_gene: TRBV25-1
j_gene: TRBJ2-5
d_gene: TRBD2
CDR3aa: CASSRGGPETQYF

v_gene: TRBV7-3
j_gene: TRBJ2-7
d_gene: TRBD1
CDR3aa: CASSLLGQGHYEQYF

v_gene: TRBV4-1
j_gene: TRBJ1-1
d_gene: TRBD1
CDR3aa: CASSQVIQGGVFF

v_gene: TRBV7-6
j_gene: TRBJ2-1
d_gene: -
CDR3aa: CASSLGPGTLNNEQFF

v_gene: TRBV7-9
j_gene: TRBJ2-5
d_gene: TRBD2
CDR3aa: CASSAGLAGFQETQYF

v_gene: TRBV9
j_gene: TRBJ2-7
d_gene: TRBD1
CDR3aa: CASSEGTGIGAYEQYF

v_gene: TRBV12-3/TRBV12-4
j_gene: TRBJ2-3
d_gene: TRBD2
CDR3aa: CASILLGLGVDTQYF